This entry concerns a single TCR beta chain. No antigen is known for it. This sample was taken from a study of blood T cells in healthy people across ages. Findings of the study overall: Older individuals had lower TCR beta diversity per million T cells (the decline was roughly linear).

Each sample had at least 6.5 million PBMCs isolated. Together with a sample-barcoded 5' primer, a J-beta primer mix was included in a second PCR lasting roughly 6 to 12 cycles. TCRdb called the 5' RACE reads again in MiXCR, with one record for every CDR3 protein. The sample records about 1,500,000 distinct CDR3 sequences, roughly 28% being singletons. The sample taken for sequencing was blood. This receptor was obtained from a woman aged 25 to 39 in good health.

The CDR3 loop reads CASFVTGYEQYF. The CDR3 DNA sequence: TGTGCCAGCTTTGTGACCGGGTACGAGCAGTACTTC. The chain combines TRBV5-5 with TRBJ2-7; D remains unclear. Germline CDR1 reads SGHKS; CDR2 reads YYEKEE (reference sequence). The CDR3 is 12 amino acids. The V and J ends lost 7 bases and 4 bases respectively, with 12 bases between them.